This passage covers 17 T cell receptor beta chains from one sample sequenced in a study of Graves' ophthalmopathy and Graves' hyperthyroidism. Transcripts of RNA were the source for amplifying TCR beta CDR3 regions. An opening RT-PCR round employed HTBI primers and preceded a second-round multiplex PCR. TCRdb re-analysed the multiplex PCR reads in MiXCR, keeping a single row per CDR3 protein. The sample lists over 500,000 distinct CDR3 sequences; around a fifth were seen once. The sequenced material came from peripheral blood. The origin of the receptors is a woman aged 18-29 years with stable Graves' hyperthyroidism. Some clones in this sample may be carry-over from other donors' samples.

Ten or more counts support this clonotype. V and J are TRBV20-1 and TRBJ1-2; the match to TRBD1 covers 10 bases. The V and J ends lost 4 bases and 4 bases, in that order; junction bases with no gene match: 6. Germline V lookup: CDR1 DFQATT, CDR2 SNEGSKA (reference sequence). This CDR3 region has 14 residues. DNA of the CDR3: TGCAGTGCTATGGGACAGGGGCTTGGCTATGGCTACACCTTC. Its translation: CSAMGQGLGYGYTF.

This clonotype appeared a few times. This may stem from a read error, because a much larger clone lies one nucleotide away. V gene TRBV12-3 or TRBV12-4 combines with J gene TRBJ1-1; D gene uncertain. The CDR3 covers 13 residues. The CDR3, as DNA: TGTGCCAGCAGACTATCTGTGAACACTGAAGCTTGCTTT. Translation gives CASRLSVNTEACF.

This clonotype came up many times. The J gene is TRBJ2-6, the V gene TRBV5-1; 7 bases line up with TRBD1. V shed 4 bases, J shed 2 bases, and the junction held 12 bases outside the gene matches. The CDR3 runs to 18 residues. Germline V lookup: CDR1 SGHRS, CDR2 YFSETQ. In nucleotides, the CDR3 is TGCGCCAGCAGCACCCCTCCGACAGGGAAGGCTGGGGCCAACGTCCTGACTTTC. This codes for CASSTPPTGKAGANVLTF.

This clonotype was picked up many times. The gene calls are TRBV12-3 or TRBV12-4 and TRBJ1-5; tentative D call: TRBD1 (6 bases). CDR3 length: 16 residues. V was trimmed by 5 bases and J by 1 base, leaving 15 bases between them. The CDR3 DNA reads TGTGCCAGCAGTCCCTTTGGGGGGCAAAGCAATCAGCCCCAGCATTTT. As protein: CASSPFGGQSNQPQHF.

This clonotype was picked up many times. V is TRBV7-3 and J is TRBJ1-2; 10 nucleotides agree with TRBD1. Germline CDR1 SGHTA, CDR2 FQGTGA. CDR3 size: 14 residues. The trim removed 5 bases at V and 8 bases at J, leaving 8 bases unmatched. The CDR3 here is CASSDRGRGLGYTF. Written as DNA, the CDR3 is TGTGCCAGCAGCGACAGGGGGCGAGGTTTGGGCTACACCTTC. Full variable domain (missing parts from reference TRBV7-3 and TRBJ1-2): GAGVSQTPSNKVTEKGKYVELRCDPISGHTALYWYRQSLGQGPEFLIYFQGTGAADDSGLPNDRFFAVRPEGSVSTLKIQRTERGDSAVYLCASSDRGRGLGYTFGSGTRLTVV.

This chain joins TRBV19 and TRBJ1-1; D perhaps matches TRBD1 (6 bases). The CDR3 is 13 residues long. V lost 7 bases and J 4 bases, leaving 13 bases between the germline ends. The germline CDR1 and CDR2 sequences are LNHDA and SQIVND (reference sequence). The CDR3 nucleotides are TGTGCCAGTACCTTGACAGGCCTCACTGAAGCTTTCTTT. Protein: CASTLTGLTEAFF.

V and J are TRBV4-1 and TRBJ1-1; the D gene is possibly TRBD1 (5 bases). Germline V CDR1 and CDR2: MGHRA, YSYEKL. This CDR3 contains 13 residues. Trimming cost V 0 bases and J 11 bases, with 13 bases left between them. CDR3 sequence: CASSQDFPREAFF. CDR3 sequence (DNA): TGCGCCAGCAGCCAAGATTTTCCCAGGGAGGCTTTCTTT.

This clonotype has only a few counts. One base away lies a much larger clone, so this may be a sequencing read error. The missing conserved phenylalanine or tryptophan at the end of this CDR3 makes a read error likely. This chain's CDR3 is CASSYPYGTDYGYTV. DNA of the CDR3: TGTGCCAGCAGTTACCCGTATGGGACGGACTATGGCTACACCGTC. V and J are TRBV6-2 or TRBV6-3 and TRBJ1-2, with D possibly TRBD1 on 5 matching bases. Trimming removed 2 bases at V and 3 bases at J, with 13 bases between. This CDR3 comprises 15 residues. CDR1 and CDR2 (germline): MNHEY, SVGEGT.

This clonotype has a count of ten or more. J is TRBJ2-7 and V is TRBV6-1; tentative D call: TRBD1 (6 bases). The V gene lost 3 bases and the J gene lost 4 bases, with 10 bases spanning the gap. The CDR3 is 13 residues long. Germline V gene data show CDR1 as MNHNS and CDR2 as SASEGT. The DNA of the CDR3 is TGTGCCAGCAGTGAGGGACATCGATACGAGCAGTACTTC. It translates to CASSEGHRYEQYF.

This clonotype was seen more than once but under ten times. V gene TRBV5-1 combines with J gene TRBJ2-2, with D perhaps TRBD1 (5 bases). This CDR3 comprises 14 residues. CDR1 and CDR2 (germline): SGHRS, YFSETQ. Trimming pared 4 bases from V and 2 bases from J, leaving 9 bases between. The CDR3 DNA sequence: TGCGCCAGCAGCCCCAGGGAAAACACCGGGGAGCTGTTTTTT. Translated: CASSPRENTGELFF.

The genes are TRBV28 and TRBJ1-6; 7 bases match TRBD1. Germline-derived CDR1 and CDR2 are MDHEN and SYDVKM. The CDR3 is 15 residues long. J lost 10 bases, V lost 5 bases, and 11 bases had no gene match. CDR3 amino acids: CASSLTGTVGSPLHF. For the CDR3, the DNA is TGTGCCAGCAGTCTAACCGGGACAGTGGGCTCACCCCTCCACTTT.

This clonotype was recorded many times. This chain links TRBV29-1 with TRBJ1-1; no clear D. Germline lookup yields CDR1 SQVTM and CDR2 ANQGSEA. The CDR3 covers 16 residues. Deletions cut 1 base from V and 1 base from J, with 16 bases between. CDR3 in amino acids: CSVEGQVSQGNTEAFF. CDR3 in DNA: TGCAGCGTTGAAGGGCAGGTGTCGCAAGGGAACACTGAAGCTTTCTTT.

This clonotype was seen repeatedly, ten times or more. The chain uses TRBV2 and TRBJ2-5; D is unresolved. Trimming stripped 0 bases from V and 0 bases from J, with 8 bases between. This CDR3 comprises 15 residues. Germline V lookup: CDR1 SNHLY, CDR2 FYNNEI. The CDR3 DNA reads as TGTGCCAGCAGTGAAGCGAGGCCGTACCAAGAGACCCAGTACTTC. This translates into CASSEARPYQETQYF. The complete variable domain, with remaining parts taken from reference TRBV2 and TRBJ2-5, reads EPEVTQTPSHQVTQMGQEVILRCVPISNHLYFYWYRQILGQKVEFLVSFYNNEISEKSEIFDDQFSVERPDGSNFTLKIRSTKLEDSAMYFCASSEARPYQETQYFGPGTRLLVL.

This clonotype was seen ten or more times. The chain has TRBV5-1 and TRBJ2-7; D perhaps matches TRBD1 (5 bases). CDR1 is SGHRS and CDR2 is YFSETQ in the germline V gene. Trimming removed 0 bases at V and 5 bases at J, with 12 bases between. The CDR3 sequence is 14 residues long. CDR3 region: CASSLVAGKHEQYF. CDR3 nucleotide sequence: TGCGCCAGCAGCTTGGTAGCAGGGAAGCACGAGCAGTACTTC.

CDR3 region: CATLTEKLYEQYF. The CDR3 DNA sequence: TGTGCCACCTTGACAGAAAAACTCTACGAGCAGTACTTC. The V and J genes are TRBV6-1 and TRBJ2-7, with a possible D match to TRBD1 (5 bases). Trimming removed 10 bases at V and 3 bases at J, with 16 bases between. Germline CDR1 MNHNS, CDR2 SASEGT. This CDR3 contains 13 residues.

The CDR3 sequence: CASSWRGGMETQYF. The CDR3 DNA is TGTGCCAGCAGTTGGCGGGGGGGTATGGAGACCCAGTACTTC. The chain is built from TRBV28 and TRBJ2-5; 9 nucleotides match TRBD2. After removal of 4 bases from V and 5 bases from J, the junction contained 5 bases not matched to a gene. The CDR3 spans 14 residues. Germline V gives CDR1 MDHEN, CDR2 SYDVKM.

This clonotype appeared many times. The chain recombines TRBV12-3 or TRBV12-4 with TRBJ1-1; D unclear. The ends were cut back, 5 bases at V and 4 bases at J, with 14 bases in the middle. The CDR3 runs 14 residues. CDR3 protein: CASSGEGWTTEAFF. Here the CDR3 DNA reads TGTGCCAGCAGTGGGGAAGGTTGGACCACTGAAGCTTTCTTT.